This TCR beta chain derives from a study of brain metastases from non-small cell lung cancer (dated by TCRdb to 2018 to 2020). About the full investigation: The immune microenvironment of paired resected primary tumors and brain metastases from non-small-cell lung cancer patients was profiled. General findings and caveats noted by the study authors: T-cell infiltration was lower in brain metastases than in primary tumors (P < 0.001). Paired brain metastases and primary tumors largely shared TCR repertoires, although T-cell densities in the metastases were sparse. T-cell clones appeared expanded in around three fifths of brain metastases relative to the matched primary tumors.

The library relied on the immunoSEQ multiplex PCR assay. T-cell receptor beta chain repertoire sequencing was performed alongside a 770-gene immune expression panel. Entries here come from immuneACCESS through TCRdb and include only in-frame sequences with V and J called. Some clones fail to appear in such tables; in the studies checked, an unresolved V gene covers under half of the shortfall, and the cause of the remainder is unknown. Counted in this sample were about 4,100 clones; roughly nine tenths of them appeared once. The top ten hold over 3% of the sample. The cohort comprised some 40 patients with surgically resected non-small-cell lung cancer who had both primary tumor and brain metastasis specimens. Archival formalin-fixed, paraffin-embedded tissues were used as the tumor specimens. CDR1 GTSNPN and CDR2 SVGIG were looked up in the germline V gene (reference sequence). V lost 1 base and J lost 3 bases, and the count of bases not matched to a germline gene is 3. The CDR3, from cysteine to phenylalanine, totals 13 residues. The kept DNA is CDR3 alone, 39 bases in frame from the first base.

This clone has a handful of counts. No cognate antigen has been identified for it. No quality values exist for individual bases; no much larger clone is one base distant. The clonotype originates from a donor over 35 with non-small cell lung cancer. The sequenced sample was primary lung tumor tissue. The cell subset or site label on this specimen signifies: primary lung tumor paired with brain metastasis. The V and J genes are TRBV30 and TRBJ2-7; TRBD2 aligns with 7 central bases. The DNA sequence is given as TGTGCCTGGAGTGGTGGGGGGGGCTACGAGCAGTACTTC. It translates to CAWSGGGGYEQYF.